One T cell receptor beta chain is described in this entry. Its specificity is unknown. Described time point: baseline, week 1 (first vaccination visit). Treatment denoted: pre-vaccination baseline after standard-of-care therapy. New IDH1-mutant, ATRX-lost WHO grade 3 or 4 astrocytomas occurred in donors. CDR3 size: 16 residues. CDR1 and CDR2 from the germline V gene are MNHEY and SMNVEV (reference sequence). The V gene end was trimmed by 0 bases and the J gene end by 10 bases; junction bases not matched to a gene: 8. These data are taken from a study of a mutant IDH1 vaccine in newly diagnosed glioma. Whole-study context: Earlier therapy was either radiotherapy, temozolomide, or both, and most got both. Points from the study as a whole: Most patients, around 93%, showed vaccine-induced immune responses. Pseudoprogression looked unconnected to shifts in top peripheral T cell clonotypes.

TCRdb's copy holds only in-frame clones and misses some; the assay was immunoSEQ multiplex PCR. There are tens of thousands of clones in the sample; roughly 89% occur only once, and about 2.5% lies in the top ten. The sequenced sample was PBMCs, obtained from a glioma patient treated with radiotherapy, temozolomide or both. The chain joins TRBV27 to TRBJ2-1, with TRBD2 identical over 11 bases. This sequence originates from a man in his forties or fifties with glioma. CDR3: CASSLSLAGGEGEQFF. In DNA form, the CDR3 reads TGTGCCAGCAGTTTATCTCTAGCGGGAGGCGAAGGGGAGCAGTTCTTC.